This T cell receptor beta chain was obtained from a study of OX40 agonist ivuxolimab in advanced cancers. About the study: Given to patients was ivuxolimab, an agonistic anti-OX40 (CD134) antibody.

There are a few counts of this clone. Its target is unknown. Sequencing used immunoSEQ multiplex PCR; TCRdb keeps in-frame clones, though not all of them. There are tens of thousands of clones in the sample; about 88% occur only once, and 13% to 15% lies in the top ten. CDR1 is MGHRA and CDR2 is YSYEKL in the germline V gene. Trimming removed 0 bases from V and 2 bases from J, with 14 bases in between. This CDR3 is built from 16 residues. Points from the study as a whole: The authors did not determine the antigen specificity of the expanded peripheral T cells.

Sample: CD4+ or CD8+ T cells sorted from blood, taken in a trial of the OX40 agonist ivuxolimab. The rearrangement joins TRBV4-1 to TRBJ2-7; a weak D match, TRBD2 (5 bases). This receptor was taken from an adult with an advanced solid tumor such as melanoma, head and neck, liver or kidney cancer. CDR3 loop: CASSQEQSGIAYEQYF. The CDR3 DNA reads TGCGCCAGCAGCCAAGAACAGTCCGGGATTGCCTACGAGCAGTACTTC.